Below, 28 T cell receptor beta chains from the same sample are listed, as sequenced in a study of chemoradiotherapy in HPV16-positive cancers. This table comes from immunoSEQ multiplex PCR, and its TCRdb copy is limited to in-frame clones, with some not included. The table records 4,500 or so clones, around 70% of them present only once. Here the sequenced sample was tumor tissue, taken from a patient who underwent chemoradiotherapy. The receptors come from a human donor with HPV-associated anogenital cancer.

This clone has only a few counts. This sequence joins TRBV5-1 and TRBJ2-6; D perhaps matches TRBD1 (5 bases). With 4 bases removed from V and 1 base from J, the gap between germline ends came to 18 bases. The CDR3 loop spans 18 amino acids. The germline gives CDR1 SGHRS, CDR2 YFSETQ. The CDR3 sequence is CASSPEGHLGSGANVLTF. The CDR3 DNA reads as TGCGCCAGCAGCCCGGAAGGACACCTGGGGTCTGGGGCCAACGTCCTGACTTTC.

CDR3 coding DNA: TGTGCCAGCTCACCACCTAGCTCCAATGAGCAGTTCTTC. It translates to CASSPPSSNEQFF. The chain links TRBV18 to TRBJ2-1; D remains unclear. This CDR3 contains 13 residues. Trimming left V 0 bases short and J 6 bases short, with 6 bases between. Germline-derived CDR1 and CDR2 are KGHSH and LQKENI.

The chain combines TRBV28 with TRBJ1-2; 7 positions agree with TRBD1. The CDR3 totals 11 residues. With V trimmed by 10 bases and J by 4 bases, 3 bases remained unmatched. From germline, CDR1 is MDHEN and CDR2 SYDVKM. The CDR3 DNA reads TGTGCCACCGGACAGGTCTATGGCTACACCTTC. Its translation: CATGQVYGYTF.

This clone has only a few counts. The chain recombines TRBV6-6 with TRBJ1-1; 8 bases are a match to TRBD1. Germline trimming cut 7 bases from V and 1 base from J; bases unmatched to any gene: 8. The CDR3 has 15 residues. Germline V CDR1 and CDR2: MNHNY, SVGAGI (reference sequence). This chain's CDR3 is CASISGTGGNTEAFF. CDR3 nucleotides: TGTGCCAGCATTTCCGGGACAGGCGGGAACACTGAAGCTTTCTTT.

This chain joins TRBV28 and TRBJ1-2; 8 bases agree with TRBD1. The CDR3 contains 12 residues. Germline CDR1 is MDHEN and CDR2 is SYDVKM. The V and J ends lost 6 bases and 8 bases, in that order; junction bases with no gene match: 5. CDR3 region: CASSRQGLGYTF. The CDR3 DNA is TGTGCCAGCAGCCGACAGGGGTTGGGCTACACCTTC.

This clone appeared a single time. CDR3 sequence reads: CASSPTSGRASNEQFF. CDR3 in DNA: TGTGCCAGCAGCCCCACTAGCGGGAGGGCCAGCAATGAGCAGTTCTTC. The gene calls are TRBV7-2 and TRBJ2-1, with 13 bases identical to TRBD2. The J segment lost 6 bases and the V segment lost 5 bases, leaving 7 bases of the junction unmatched. Per the germline V gene, CDR1 is SGHTA and CDR2 is FQGNSA. The CDR3 spans 16 residues.

The chain recombines TRBV5-1 with TRBJ2-3, with TRBD2 matching over 14 bases. Unmatched junction bases numbered 4, after V lost 7 bases and J lost 3 bases. Germline V lookup: CDR1 SGHRS, CDR2 YFSETQ. This CDR3 is 15 amino acids long. In DNA form, the CDR3 reads TGCGCCAGCTCCGGGACTAGCGGGAGAACAGATACGCAGTATTTT. This translates into CASSGTSGRTDTQYF.

This clone has more than one count but fewer than ten. The chain links TRBV11-2 to TRBJ1-1; 10 bases line up with TRBD1. The CDR3 runs to 14 residues. The V gene end was trimmed by 3 bases and the J gene end by 7 bases; junction bases not matched to a gene: 5. Germline V gene lookup returns CDR1 SGHAT and CDR2 FQNNGV. CDR3 nucleotides: TGTGCCAGCAGCTTGGGGACAGGGGATAATGAAGCTTTCTTT. It specifies CASSLGTGDNEAFF.

The chain employs TRBV27 and TRBJ2-3, with D possibly TRBD2 on 5 matching bases. V shed 7 bases and J shed 2 bases, with 16 bases lying between them. Germline values: CDR1 MNHEY, CDR2 SMNVEV (reference sequence). This CDR3 has 15 amino acids. This CDR3 reads CASKKSAGSTDTQYF. DNA of the CDR3: TGTGCCAGCAAGAAGTCGGCGGGTTCCACAGATACGCAGTATTTT.

For the CDR3, the DNA is TGCGCCAGCAGCAGACGAGGTCGGGACAGCTCCTACAATGAGCAGTTCTTC. Translated, it gives CASSRRGRDSSYNEQFF. This chain uses TRBV4-3 with TRBJ2-1; 7 bases are a match to TRBD1. This CDR3 is 17 amino acids long. Per the germline V gene, CDR1 is LGHNA and CDR2 is YSLEER. Trimming at V came to 5 bases and at J to 0 bases, leaving 10 bases not matched to a gene.

This chain links TRBV9 with TRBJ2-7; possible D gene TRBD1, 6 bases. CDR3 length equals 15 residues. Germline CDR1 reads SGDLS; CDR2 reads YYNGEE. V dropped 2 bases and J dropped 5 bases, with 17 bases sitting between them. CDR3 sequence: CASSVTAATGNEQYF. CDR3 nucleotides: TGTGCCAGCAGCGTTACAGCGGCCACAGGGAACGAGCAGTACTTC.

This chain's CDR3 is CASSTPGTGTHEQFF. As DNA, the CDR3 is TGTGCCAGCAGTACCCCGGGGACAGGGACGCATGAGCAGTTCTTC. The chain combines TRBV21-1 with TRBJ2-1; the D call of TRBD1 is as the table states it, not checked on the DNA. TRBV21-1 is a listed pseudogene. The CDR3 loop spans 15 amino acids.

V is TRBV2 and J is TRBJ1-2; D possibly corresponds to TRBD1 (6 bases). Germline V lookup: CDR1 SNHLY, CDR2 FYNNEI. Trimming cost V 11 bases and J 8 bases, with 18 bases left between them. This CDR3 contains 12 residues. CDR3 DNA: TGTGCCTCCCACCCGGGGGCAGGGGGCTACACCTTC. It translates to CASHPGAGGYTF.

This clone is large (0.1 to 1%). Within the sample, other DNA sequences also encode this same CDR3. The chain couples TRBV28 to TRBJ2-3, with D hard to call. The CDR3 contains 15 residues. V was cut by 2 bases and J by 1 base, with 10 bases left in between. Germline CDR1 is MDHEN and CDR2 is SYDVKM. The DNA for the CDR3 is TGTGCCAGCAGTTTACAGCCCCTCGGCACAGATACGCAGTATTTT. Protein: CASSLQPLGTDTQYF.

The chain joins TRBV19 to TRBJ2-5, with D possibly matching TRBD2 (7 bases). The V end lost 3 bases, the J end lost 5 bases, and 10 bases lay between the germline ends. The length of the CDR3 is 13 residues. Germline V gene data show CDR1 as LNHDA and CDR2 as SQIVND (reference sequence). CDR3 nucleotide sequence: TGTGCCAGTAGTATGGCGGGGGCTGAGACCCAGTACTTC. Its translation is CASSMAGAETQYF.

A word on this clone: The junction differs from germline at one of its ends, possibly a read error. J is TRBJ2-7 and V is TRBV7-9; 7 bases are a match to TRBD2. This CDR3 is built from 18 residues. Looked up from germline, CDR1 is SEHNR and CDR2 is FQNEAQ (reference sequence). CDR3: CANSLMGRGAGRAPEQYF. The CDR3 region has the DNA TGTGCCAACAGCTTAATGGGGCGGGGAGCGGGAAGGGCGCCGGAGCAGTACTTC.

This chain connects TRBV10-3 to TRBJ1-5; D remains unclear. Between the trimmed V and J ends, which lost 4 bases and 5 bases, there was a span of 9 bases. CDR3 length equals 13 residues. Germline V gene data show CDR1 as ENHRY and CDR2 as SYGVKD. Here the CDR3 reads CAISAIRDQPQHF. The CDR3 bases are TGTGCCATCAGTGCGATCAGAGATCAGCCCCAGCATTTT.

The rearrangement links TRBV28 to TRBJ1-5; D may be TRBD1 (5 bases). V was trimmed by 5 bases and J by 0 bases, leaving 11 bases between them. Looked up from germline, CDR1 is MDHEN and CDR2 is SYDVKM. The CDR3 runs 15 residues. CDR3 loop: CASSLVGDSNQPQHF. DNA of the CDR3: TGTGCCAGCAGTCTCGTGGGGGATAGCAATCAGCCCCAGCATTTT.

CDR3 nucleotides: TGTGCCAGCAGCTTCCCGAATCAGCCCCAGCATTTT. Its protein product is CASSFPNQPQHF. The chain employs TRBV7-8 and TRBJ1-5; the D is unclear. V dropped 3 bases and J dropped 4 bases, with 4 bases sitting between them. This CDR3 spans 12 amino acids. From germline, CDR1 is SGHVS and CDR2 FQNEAQ.

This clone was detected once. The chain carries TRBV27 and TRBJ2-1, with D possibly TRBD2 on 5 matching bases. The V gene lost 2 bases and the J gene lost 4 bases, with 18 bases spanning the gap. The germline V gene encodes CDR1 MNHEY and CDR2 SMNVEV (reference sequence). The CDR3 covers 17 residues. As DNA, the CDR3 is TGTGCCAGCAGTTTAAGGGCACGGGGAAATGTTTACAATGAGCAGTTCTTC. Protein: CASSLRARGNVYNEQFF.

The rearrangement uses TRBV5-4 and TRBJ1-4; D perhaps matches TRBD1 (5 bases). The CDR3 totals 16 residues. With 0 bases removed from V and 3 bases from J, the gap between germline ends came to 12 bases. Looked up from germline, CDR1 is SGHNT and CDR2 is YYREEE (reference sequence). The CDR3 nucleotides are TGTGCCAGCAGCTTGGGTTTGGGGGAGGCTAATGAAAAACTGTTTTTT. Translation gives CASSLGLGEANEKLFF.

The rearrangement links TRBV11-1 to TRBJ2-7; 9 nucleotides match TRBD1. This CDR3 has 14 residues. Germline CDR1 reads SGHAT; CDR2 reads FQDESV (reference sequence). V was pared by 6 bases and J by 5 bases, with 8 bases of the junction left unmatched. CDR3 in DNA: TGTGCCAGCAGTCCCCGACAGGGGGTCAACGAGCAGTACTTC. It is translated as CASSPRQGVNEQYF.

The chain is built from TRBV15 and TRBJ1-2, with TRBD1 matching 8 bases. Germline CDR1 and CDR2: LNHNV and YYDKDF (reference sequence). J was trimmed by 3 bases and V by 4 bases; bases with no gene match: 7. The length of the CDR3 is 15 residues. The CDR3 loop is CATSMNRGNYYGYTF. Here the CDR3 DNA reads TGTGCCACCAGCATGAACAGGGGGAACTACTATGGCTACACCTTC.

The chain links TRBV30 to TRBJ2-5; weak D call: TRBD1 (5 bases). V was cut by 7 bases and J by 1 base, with 13 bases left in between. The CDR3 is made up of 13 amino acids. From germline, CDR1 is GTSNPN and CDR2 SVGIG (reference sequence). CDR3 nucleotide sequence: TGTGCCTCGCTAATTGGGGCCCAAGAGACCCAGTACTTC. Translation: CASLIGAQETQYF.

The rearrangement links TRBV11-3 to TRBJ2-1, with 8 bases aligning to TRBD2. The CDR3 extends over 16 amino acids. V was pared by 5 bases and J by 8 bases, with 14 bases of the junction left unmatched. From germline, CDR1 is SGHNT and CDR2 YENEEA. The CDR3 reads CASSPGGLAGGYEQFF. The CDR3 DNA sequence: TGTGCCAGCAGCCCCGGGGGGCTAGCGGGTGGTTATGAGCAGTTCTTC.

The rearrangement joins TRBV18 to TRBJ2-2, with unresolved D. V lost 6 bases to trimming and J lost 0 bases, with 5 bases between them. Germline values: CDR1 KGHSH, CDR2 LQKENI. The length of the CDR3 is 13 residues. CDR3 bases: TGTGCCAGCTCGGGCGCGAACACCGGGGAGCTGTTTTTT. Translating it yields CASSGANTGELFF.

The chain is built from TRBV6-6 and TRBJ2-2, with 14 bases fitting TRBD2. The length of the CDR3 is 15 residues. Germline CDR1 reads MNHNY; CDR2 reads SVGAGI (reference sequence). Germline trimming cut 6 bases from V and 7 bases from J; bases unmatched to any gene: 4. CDR3 loop: CASRGLAGVVGELFF. CDR3 DNA: TGTGCCAGCAGGGGACTAGCGGGAGTCGTCGGGGAGCTGTTTTTT.

The chain has TRBV19 and TRBJ1-2, with a tentative D call TRBD1 (5 bases). V dropped 5 bases and J dropped 6 bases, with 13 bases sitting between them. The CDR3 spans 13 residues. Germline CDR1 LNHDA, CDR2 SQIVND (reference sequence). This CDR3 reads CASSATGFDGYTF. The CDR3 nucleotides are TGTGCCAGTAGTGCAACAGGTTTCGATGGCTACACCTTC.